What follows are 20 T cell receptor beta chains derived from one specimen sequenced in a study of technical replicates of blood from a handful of donors. Assay used: immunoSEQ multiplex PCR; TCRdb lists only in-frame clones, some missing. This sample has roughly 60,000 clones, with more than 85% found just once. The sample consisted of PBMCs. The receptors here all came from a human donor in good health. Some clones in this sample may be carry-over from other donors' samples.

This chain connects TRBV10-3 to TRBJ2-5; 8 bases fit TRBD2. The ends lost 9 bases at V and 3 bases at J; junction bases unmatched: 15. The CDR3 sequence is 16 residues long. Germline CDR1 and CDR2: ENHRY and SYGVKD. CDR3 residues: CAIALGSGRGEETQYF. CDR3 nucleotides: TGTGCCATTGCGTTGGGTTCCGGGCGGGGGGAAGAGACCCAGTACTTC.

V usage is TRBV14 and J usage is TRBJ1-5; D might be TRBD1 (5 bases). V shed 1 base and J shed 5 bases, with 9 bases lying between them. This CDR3 spans 14 amino acids. Germline CDR1 SGHDN, CDR2 FVKESK. CDR3: CASSQGGNHQPQHF. The CDR3 coding sequence is TGTGCCAGCAGCCAAGGGGGCAACCATCAGCCCCAGCATTTT. The full variable domain, in which reference TRBV14 and TRBJ1-5 provide the parts outside the CDR3, is EAGVTQFPSHSVIEKGQTVTLRCDPISGHDNLYWYRRVMGKEIKFLLHFVKESKQDESGMPNNRFLAERTGGTYSTLKVQPAELEDSGVYFCASSQGGNHQPQHFGDGTRLSIL.

The chain joins TRBV4-2 to TRBJ1-4; D remains unclear. The CDR3 is 15 residues long. Looked up from germline, CDR1 is LGHNA and CDR2 is YNFKEQ. Trimming took off 0 bases at V and 4 bases at J, with 9 bases between the two ends. The CDR3 DNA is TGTGCCAGCAGCCAAGAACTCCCGATTAATGAAAAACTGTTTTTT. This encodes CASSQELPINEKLFF.

This chain uses TRBV10-3 with TRBJ1-3; a weak D match, TRBD1 (5 bases). V lost 6 bases, J lost 3 bases, and 12 bases lay in between. Looked up from germline, CDR1 is ENHRY and CDR2 is SYGVKD. The CDR3 extends over 14 amino acids. The CDR3 here is CAISGTGVGNTIYF. CDR3 coding DNA: TGTGCCATCAGCGGGACGGGGGTTGGAAACACCATATATTTT.

The genes are TRBV19 and TRBJ2-7; TRBD1 might be the D (6 bases). This CDR3 has 11 residues. V gave up 6 bases and J gave up 6 bases, with 9 bases separating them. Looked up from germline, CDR1 is LNHDA and CDR2 is SQIVND (reference sequence). The CDR3 protein is CASRQGIEQYF. The DNA for the CDR3 is TGTGCCAGTAGACAGGGAATCGAGCAGTACTTC.

V gene TRBV6-1 combines with J gene TRBJ1-3, with D possibly TRBD1 on 5 matching bases. Per germline, CDR1 MNHNS and CDR2 SASEGT. The CDR3 has 13 residues. The CDR3 protein is CAGGDPSGNTIYF. For the CDR3, the DNA is TGTGCGGGGGGGGACCCCTCTGGAAACACCATATATTTT.

Points on this clone: Different DNA sequences within this sample yield the same CDR3. This chain connects TRBV7-9 to TRBJ2-3; 7 nucleotides agree with TRBD2. This CDR3 contains 14 residues. V lost 3 bases and J lost 4; bases outside the gene matches: 4. Germline CDR1 is SEHNR and CDR2 is FQNEAQ (reference sequence). The DNA for the CDR3 is TGTGCCAGCAGCTTCGGGGGAGGGTCAGATACGCAGTATTTT. Amino acid sequence: CASSFGGGSDTQYF.

The chain combines TRBV5-1 with TRBJ2-7; 8 bases are shared with TRBD1. This CDR3 is 14 amino acids long. Germline-derived CDR1 and CDR2 are SGHRS and YFSETQ. J was trimmed by 4 bases and V by 3 bases; bases with no gene match: 6. CDR3 protein: CASSSNGQGYEQYF. CDR3 nucleotides: TGCGCCAGCAGCTCGAACGGACAGGGTTACGAGCAGTACTTC.

This chain uses TRBV7-6 with TRBJ2-5; D may be TRBD2 (6 bases). Germline V gives CDR1 SGHVS, CDR2 FNYEAQ. This CDR3 comprises 13 residues. The ends were cut back, 5 bases at V and 7 bases at J, with 14 bases in the middle. CDR3 amino acids: CASSHDVEGTQYF. The CDR3 DNA reads as TGTGCCAGCAGCCACGACGTGGAGGGGACCCAGTACTTC.

V usage is TRBV5-1 and J usage is TRBJ1-4; 7 bases fit TRBD1. With V trimmed by 5 bases and J by 3 bases, 7 bases remained unmatched. The CDR3 loop spans 15 amino acids. The germline V gene has CDR1 SGHRS and CDR2 YFSETQ. For the CDR3, the DNA is TGCGCCAGCAGGGAGGGGGCTAGGTCTAATGAAAAACTGTTTTTT. Translated: CASREGARSNEKLFF.

The V call is TRBV2, the J call TRBJ2-2, with D possibly TRBD2 on 5 matching bases. The CDR3 sequence is 15 residues long. Per germline, CDR1 SNHLY and CDR2 FYNNEI. V lost 6 bases and J 5 bases, leaving 16 bases between the germline ends. Here the CDR3 reads CASSHEGGITGELFF. The CDR3, as DNA: TGTGCCAGCAGCCACGAGGGTGGGATTACCGGGGAGCTGTTTTTT.

The chain combines TRBV19 with TRBJ2-1, with TRBD2 matching over 8 bases. Germline lookup yields CDR1 LNHDA and CDR2 SQIVND (reference sequence). J was trimmed by 7 bases and V by 4 bases; bases with no gene match: 15. This CDR3 contains 17 residues. CDR3 sequence reads: CASSSREGGALGNEQFF. As DNA, the CDR3 is TGTGCCAGTAGTAGTCGGGAGGGGGGGGCCCTGGGAAATGAGCAGTTCTTC.

In this sample, this clone turned up once. V and J are TRBV6-5 and TRBJ1-1; 9 positions agree with TRBD1. The CDR3 has 13 residues. The ends lost 5 bases at V and 7 bases at J; junction bases unmatched: 5. CDR1 MNHEY and CDR2 SVGAGI come from the germline V gene. The CDR3 nucleotides read TGTGCCAGCAGTAAACAGGGGGCGCTTGAAGCTTTCTTT. This gives the protein CASSKQGALEAFF.

This chain joins TRBV6-5 and TRBJ2-7, with D possibly being TRBD1 (5 bases). The V gene's germline CDR1 is MNHEY and CDR2 SVGAGI. This CDR3 contains 15 residues. The ends were cut back, 6 bases at V and 5 bases at J, with 20 bases in the middle. DNA for the CDR3: TGTGCCAGCAGGTCCCTCCATGGGGCAGGTGACGAGCAGTACTTC. Its protein product is CASRSLHGAGDEQYF.

The chain carries TRBV5-1 and TRBJ2-1, with 11 bases lining up with TRBD2. Trimming took 0 bases from V and 1 from J; bases not matched to a gene: 9. This CDR3 has 19 residues. In germline, CDR1 is SGHRS, CDR2 YFSETQ. The CDR3 loop is CASSLVLAGGRISYNEQFF. The DNA for the CDR3 is TGCGCCAGCAGCTTGGTCCTAGCGGGAGGTCGGATATCCTACAATGAGCAGTTCTTC.

This CDR3 is CASSLTGGPQPQHF. CDR3 bases: TGCGCCAGCAGCTTGACAGGGGGCCCTCAGCCCCAGCATTTT. The chain links TRBV5-1 to TRBJ1-5; TRBD1 matches at 9 bases. The CDR3 has 14 residues. The junction had 2 bases not matched to a gene; V was cut back by 1 base and J by 6 bases. The germline CDR1 and CDR2 sequences are SGHRS and YFSETQ. The variable domain in full, completed from reference TRBV5-1 and TRBJ1-5, reads KAGVTQTPRYLIKTRGQQVTLSCSPISGHRSVSWYQQTPGQGLQFLFEYFSETQRNKGNFPGRFSGRQFSNSRSEMNVSTLELGDSALYLCASSLTGGPQPQHFGDGTRLSIL.

DNA of the CDR3: TGCAGCGTTGCTACTGACAGGTACCCCGATGGCTACACCTTC. Protein sequence: CSVATDRYPDGYTF. J is TRBJ1-2 and V is TRBV29-1; possible D gene TRBD1, 6 bases. In germline, CDR1 is SQVTM, CDR2 ANQGSEA. The length of the CDR3 is 14 residues. The V and J ends lost 4 bases and 6 bases respectively, with 18 bases between them.

V is TRBV7-9 and J is TRBJ2-1; maybe TRBD1 (5 bases). CDR3 size: 12 residues. V dropped 11 bases and J dropped 5 bases, with 13 bases sitting between them. Germline V gene lookup returns CDR1 SEHNR and CDR2 FQNEAQ (reference sequence). CDR3 residues: CAGADGNNEQFF. CDR3 nucleotides: TGTGCCGGGGCGGACGGTAACAATGAGCAGTTCTTC.

V gene TRBV7-2 combines with J gene TRBJ2-3, with TRBD1 identical over 8 bases. In germline, CDR1 is SGHTA, CDR2 FQGNSA. This CDR3 region has 14 residues. The trim removed 5 bases at V and 4 bases at J, leaving 5 bases unmatched. The CDR3 protein is CASSDRGTADTQYF. The CDR3 region has the DNA TGTGCCAGCAGCGACAGGGGAACGGCAGATACGCAGTATTTT.

There are a few counts of this clone. The chain couples TRBV5-1 to TRBJ2-7; TRBD2 matches at 8 bases. The CDR3 has 15 residues. Germline lookup yields CDR1 SGHRS and CDR2 YFSETQ. Unmatched junction bases numbered 8, after V lost 4 bases and J lost 2 bases. CDR3 nucleotide sequence: TGCGCCAGCAGCCCGGGAACTAGCGGTACCTACGAGCAGTACTTC. This sequence encodes CASSPGTSGTYEQYF.